This T cell receptor (beta chain) originates from a study of tumor-infiltrating lymphocytes in primary liver carcinoma (dated by TCRdb to 2016 to 2017). Turning to the overall study: Hepatocellular carcinoma (four) or combined HCC and intrahepatic cholangiocarcinoma (one) was present in the five patients, who were three men and two women aged 30 to 69 years. The roughly 27 tumor region samples were profiled with Agilent mRNA microarrays so that TCRbeta repertoire diversity could be related to the local molecular phenotype. Samples yielded roughly 3.65 to 7.5 million productive TCRbeta reads; read depth did not differ significantly between tissue types. For each liver tumor, the study sampled five regions along with adjacent normal tissue and blood, and applied TCRbeta repertoire sequencing, expression microarrays and whole-exome sequencing. The five patients had tumors of stage T1-T3 N0M0, with maximum diameters ranging from about 4 to 11 cm. A total of 35 specimens from 5 patients underwent TCRbeta repertoire sequencing, comprising about 25 tumor regions, 5 adjacent noncancerous liver tissues and 5 peripheral blood samples. Reproducibility between technical replicate repertoires was high, with correlation coefficients above 0.95 and mean shared-clone rates roughly 0.91. Overall results and qualifications from the work: The top 250 clones accounted for a significantly greater share of the repertoire in tumors than in blood (p = 0.039). Repertoire overlap was found to be higher between tumor regions (mean about 36%) than between tumor-adjacent (around 17%) or tumor-blood (around 14%) pairs, consistent with antigen-driven expansion. Only the TCR beta chain was sequenced, which likely underestimates true repertoire diversity because unpaired alpha chains were not captured. Only roughly 8-25% of top clones appeared in all five regions of a tumor, which suggests that tumor-infiltrating T cells are spatially heterogeneous. The study included only a handful of patients, and the authors note findings should be validated in a larger study. Bulk unsorted samples precluded comparing CD4+ and CD8+ T cell repertoires.

Total RNA and DNA were co-extracted from about 19-30 mg of bulk tissue with the AllPrep DNA/RNA mini kit, without cell sorting. Surgical resection was performed in China between late 2015 and 2016 on a handful of patients with histopathologically diagnosed primary liver carcinoma. Patients had chronic HBV infection and were treatment-naive at sampling. Five spatially separated regions were sampled per tumor: superior, inferior, left-lateral and right-lateral poles, plus the tumor centre. Histology showed that every tumor sample contained more than 85% viable tumor cells. Fresh tumor and adjacent tissue pieces were bisected, with one half stored in RNAlater at -80 degrees C and the other half sent for histology. V trim: 2 bases; J trim: 3 bases; unmatched bases: 11. The CDR3 measures 17 amino acids from cysteine to phenylalanine. Only the CDR3 portion is preserved as DNA: 51 bases, with reading frame beginning at the first base. CDR1 and CDR2 are read off the germline V gene (reference sequence) as MNHNY and SVGAGI.

Note on this clonotype: This clone's antigen is unknown. Base qualities were left out, and no much larger clone turns up one base away.

A constant-region primer and ProtoScript II reverse transcriptase were used to reverse-transcribe TCRbeta-specific cDNA from around 540 ng total RNA. TCRbeta libraries were built with three nested multiplex PCR rounds, a slightly modified ARM-PCR procedure. Each of the first two PCR rounds ran for approximately 10 cycles using multiplex TRBV1-TRBV30 forward primers together with a Cbeta reverse primer. A final 25-cycle PCR with Deep VentR polymerase added sample barcodes and Illumina adapters. Amplicons of 200-500 bp were gel-purified with a QIAquick gel extraction kit before sequencing. An Illumina HiSeq 2500 was used to sequence the TCRbeta amplicons, generating 250-bp paired-end reads. From the authors' description of their analysis: Reads were quality-trimmed with Trimmomatic v0.33, and paired reads were merged with FLASH v1.2.11 to recover full CDR3 sequences. V, D and J germline segments were assigned to the rearranged TCRbeta sequences using MiGEC v1.2.1b. Clonotype statistics and Shannon-Wiener diversity indices were calculated with VDJtools v1.0.0. To reduce sampling bias, subsequent analyses other than the diversity analysis used only the 250 most abundant clonotypes in each sample. TCRdb trimmed the raw reads at Q25, called clones with MiXCR and kept productive beta chains. All rows with the same CDR3 protein become a single entry with the most common DNA and genes. TCRdb, rather than the study authors, made the V and J calls. This sample holds tens of thousands of distinct CDR3 sequences; about three quarters were observed only once. Of the sample, around 30% is held by the ten largest clones.

This chain is built from TRBV6-6 and TRBJ2-3, with 7 bases aligning to TRBD1. The sequenced sample consisted of liver tumor tissue from sampling region 3. The sample's cell subset or site label is to be understood as: tumor region T3, left-lateral pole. This receptor was taken from a man aged 40-49 years with primary liver carcinoma and hepatitis B virus infection. The CDR3 region: CASSYVWARGLTDTQYF. The DNA is TGTGCCAGCAGTTACGTCTGGGCGAGGGGGCTGACAGATACGCAGTATTTT.